This TCR beta chain comes out of a study of cytomegalovirus exposure and HLA in healthy donors. On the study more broadly: 81% of some 390 genotyped donors fell in the Caucasian-associated ancestry cluster. Study outcomes and limitations: In vitro experiments confirmed that three CMV-associated chains were specific for CMV antigens. Most TCR beta V segments were productive about 90% or about 30% of the time in an earlier analysis. The classifier, whose performance was assessed in both the original and validation cohorts, reportedly diagnosed cytomegalovirus status with high specificity and sensitivity.

Remarks on this clone: As yet, its antigen is unknown.

Primers included in the PCR were 60 Vbeta and 13 Jbeta primers. Sequenced by immunoSEQ multiplex PCR; TCRdb stores in-frame clones only, minus some. The top ten hold about 1.5% of the sample, which has around 55,000 clones, around 78% seen once. Germline V gene lookup returns CDR1 SGDLS and CDR2 YYNGEE. V was clipped by 8 bases and J by 0 bases, with 17 bases between them. The CDR3 spans 16 residues. The sequence was collected from a female donor in good health and CMV-seronegative. Sequenced sample: PBMCs. The chain employs TRBV9 and TRBJ1-4; D is perhaps TRBD1 (5 bases). The CDR3 coding sequence is TGTGCCAGGACTCCGGACAACCCTCCAACTAATGAAAAACTGTTTTTT. This translates into CARTPDNPPTNEKLFF.